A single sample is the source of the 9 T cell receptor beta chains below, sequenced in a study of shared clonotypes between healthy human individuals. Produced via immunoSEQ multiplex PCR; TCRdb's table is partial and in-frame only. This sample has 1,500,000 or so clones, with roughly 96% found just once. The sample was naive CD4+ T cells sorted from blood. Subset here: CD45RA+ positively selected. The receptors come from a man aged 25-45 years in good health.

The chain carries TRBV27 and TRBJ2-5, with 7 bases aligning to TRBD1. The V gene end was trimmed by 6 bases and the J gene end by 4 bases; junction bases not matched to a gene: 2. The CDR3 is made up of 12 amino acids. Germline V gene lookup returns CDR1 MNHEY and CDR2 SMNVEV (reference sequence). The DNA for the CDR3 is TGTGCCAGCAGAGGACAGGCAGAGACCCAGTACTTC. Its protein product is CASRGQAETQYF.

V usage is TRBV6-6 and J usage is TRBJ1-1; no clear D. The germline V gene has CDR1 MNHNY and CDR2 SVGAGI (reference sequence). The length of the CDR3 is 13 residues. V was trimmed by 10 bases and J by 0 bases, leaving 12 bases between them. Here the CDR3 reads CATLLKMNTEAFF. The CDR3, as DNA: TGTGCCACCCTCCTCAAGATGAACACTGAAGCTTTCTTT.

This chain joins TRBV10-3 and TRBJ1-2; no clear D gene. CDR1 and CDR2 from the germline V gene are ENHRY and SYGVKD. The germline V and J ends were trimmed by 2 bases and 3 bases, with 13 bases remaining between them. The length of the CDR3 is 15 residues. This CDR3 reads CAISENDGGYYGYTF. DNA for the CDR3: TGTGCCATCAGTGAGAATGATGGAGGGTACTATGGCTACACCTTC.

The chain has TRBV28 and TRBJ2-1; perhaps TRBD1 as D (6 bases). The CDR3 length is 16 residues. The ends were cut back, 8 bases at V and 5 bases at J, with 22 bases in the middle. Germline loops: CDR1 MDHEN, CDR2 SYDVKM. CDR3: CASDPTGIGPHNEQFF. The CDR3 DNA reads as TGTGCCAGCGATCCGACAGGTATCGGACCCCACAATGAGCAGTTCTTC.

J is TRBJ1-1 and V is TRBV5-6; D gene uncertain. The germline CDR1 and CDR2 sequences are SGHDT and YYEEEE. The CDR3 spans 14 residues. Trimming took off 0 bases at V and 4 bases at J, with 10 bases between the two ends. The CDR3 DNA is TGTGCCAGCAGCTTGGACATACGGGGCACTGAAGCTTTCTTT. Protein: CASSLDIRGTEAFF.

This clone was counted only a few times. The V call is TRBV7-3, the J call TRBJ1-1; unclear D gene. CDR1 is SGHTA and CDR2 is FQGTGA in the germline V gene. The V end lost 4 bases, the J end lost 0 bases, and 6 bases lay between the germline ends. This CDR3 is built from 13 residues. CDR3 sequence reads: CASSSYLNTEAFF. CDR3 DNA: TGTGCCAGCAGCTCCTACCTGAACACTGAAGCTTTCTTT.

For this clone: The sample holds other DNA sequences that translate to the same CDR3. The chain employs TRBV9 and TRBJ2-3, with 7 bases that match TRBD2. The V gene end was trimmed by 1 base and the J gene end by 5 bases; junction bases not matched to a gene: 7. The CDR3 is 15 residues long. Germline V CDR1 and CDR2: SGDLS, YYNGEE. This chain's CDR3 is CASSVLAGVGDTQYF. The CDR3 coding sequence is TGTGCCAGCAGCGTATTGGCGGGAGTGGGAGATACGCAGTATTTT.

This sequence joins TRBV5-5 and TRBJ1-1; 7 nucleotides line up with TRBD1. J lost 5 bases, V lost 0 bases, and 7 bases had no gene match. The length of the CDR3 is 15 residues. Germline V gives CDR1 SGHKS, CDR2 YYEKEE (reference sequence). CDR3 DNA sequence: TGTGCCAGCAGCTTGGTACAGGGGTCAGGGACTGAAGCTTTCTTT. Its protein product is CASSLVQGSGTEAFF.

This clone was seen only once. The CDR3 here is CASTLNRWVSEQYF. The CDR3 bases are TGTGCCAGCACCCTCAACAGGTGGGTGAGCGAGCAGTACTTC. The gene calls are TRBV6-1 and TRBJ2-7; D is perhaps TRBD1 (5 bases). CDR1 is MNHNS and CDR2 is SASEGT in the germline V gene. V was pared by 7 bases and J by 6 bases, with 19 bases between. This CDR3 is 14 amino acids long.